This T cell receptor (beta chain) appears in the sequencing data of a study of response to subunit inactivated influenza vaccine. Whole-study findings and limits: New T cells are recruited in small numbers by each seasonal influenza vaccination, according to the authors' suggestion.

The CDR3 spans 14 residues. V lost 7 bases, J lost 0 bases, and 11 bases lay in between. In germline, CDR1 is MNHNS, CDR2 SASEGT. TCRdb analysed the RT-PCR reads with MiXCR anew, one entry per CDR3 protein. The table lists fewer than 600,000 distinct CDR3 sequences, 6% to 9% of them singletons. This clonotype has a count of ten or more. The antigen remains undetermined. The clonotype was recovered from a man between 45 and 75 years old who received an inactivated influenza vaccine. The rearrangement joins TRBV6-1 to TRBJ2-3; D not resolved. The source material was PBMCs from blood, sampled less than 30 months after vaccination. CDR3 protein: CASTAVSSTDTQYF. The DNA for the CDR3 is TGTGCCAGCACCGCCGTATCTAGCACAGATACGCAGTATTTT.